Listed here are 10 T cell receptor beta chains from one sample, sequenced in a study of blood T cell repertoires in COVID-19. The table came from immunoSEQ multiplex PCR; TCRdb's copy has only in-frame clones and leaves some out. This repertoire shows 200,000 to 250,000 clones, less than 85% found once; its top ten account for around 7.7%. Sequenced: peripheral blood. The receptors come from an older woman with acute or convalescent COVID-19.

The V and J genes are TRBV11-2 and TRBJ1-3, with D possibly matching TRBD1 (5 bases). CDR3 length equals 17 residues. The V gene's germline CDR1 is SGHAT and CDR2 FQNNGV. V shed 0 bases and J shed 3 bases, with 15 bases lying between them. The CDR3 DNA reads TGTGCCAGCAGCTTAGATCAGGCAGGGCTGAATGGAAACACCATATATTTT. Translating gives CASSLDQAGLNGNTIYF. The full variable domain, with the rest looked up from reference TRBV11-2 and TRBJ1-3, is EAGVAQSPRYKIIEKRQSVAFWCNPISGHATLYWYQQILGQGPKLLIQFQNNGVVDDSQLPKDRFSAERLKGVDSTLKIQPAKLEDSAVYLCASSLDQAGLNGNTIYFGEGSWLTVV.

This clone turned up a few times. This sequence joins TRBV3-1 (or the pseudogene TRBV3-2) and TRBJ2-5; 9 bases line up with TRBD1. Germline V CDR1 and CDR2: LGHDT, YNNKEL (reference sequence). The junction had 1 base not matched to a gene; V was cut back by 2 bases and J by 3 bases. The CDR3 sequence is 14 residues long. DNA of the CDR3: TGTGCCAGCAGCCAACGACAGGGGGAAGAGACCCAGTACTTC. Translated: CASSQRQGEETQYF.

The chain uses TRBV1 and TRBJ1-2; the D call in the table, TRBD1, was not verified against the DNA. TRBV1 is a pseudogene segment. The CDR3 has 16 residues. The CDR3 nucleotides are TGCACCAGCAGCCAAGAGGGCCGGGACAGGGACTATGGCTACACCTTC. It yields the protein CTSSQEGRDRDYGYTF.

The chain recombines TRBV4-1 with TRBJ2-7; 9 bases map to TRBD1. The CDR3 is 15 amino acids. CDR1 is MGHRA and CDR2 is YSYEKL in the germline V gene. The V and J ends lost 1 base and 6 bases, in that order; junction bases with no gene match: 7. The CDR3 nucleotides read TGCGCCAGCAGCCAAGGATCCCGGACAGGGGCCGAGCAGTACTTC. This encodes CASSQGSRTGAEQYF.

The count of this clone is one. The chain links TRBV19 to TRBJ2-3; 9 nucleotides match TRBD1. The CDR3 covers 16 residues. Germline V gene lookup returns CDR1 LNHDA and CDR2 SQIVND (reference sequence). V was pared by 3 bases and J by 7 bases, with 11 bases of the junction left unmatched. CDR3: CASSIGTGTGSNTQYF. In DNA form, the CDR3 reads TGTGCCAGTAGTATCGGGACTGGGACAGGGTCAAATACGCAGTATTTT.

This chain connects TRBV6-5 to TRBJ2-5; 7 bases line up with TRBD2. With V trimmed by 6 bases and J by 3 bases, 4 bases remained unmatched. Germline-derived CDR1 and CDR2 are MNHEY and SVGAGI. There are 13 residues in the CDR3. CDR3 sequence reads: CASRSGNEETQYF. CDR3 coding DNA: TGTGCCAGCAGGAGCGGGAACGAAGAGACCCAGTACTTC.

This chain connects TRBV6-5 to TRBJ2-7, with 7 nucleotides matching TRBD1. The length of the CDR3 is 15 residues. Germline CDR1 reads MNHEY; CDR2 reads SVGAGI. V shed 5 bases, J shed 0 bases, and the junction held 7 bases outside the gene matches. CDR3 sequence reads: CASSRTGTSSYEQYF. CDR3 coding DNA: TGTGCCAGCAGTCGGACAGGAACAAGCTCCTACGAGCAGTACTTC.

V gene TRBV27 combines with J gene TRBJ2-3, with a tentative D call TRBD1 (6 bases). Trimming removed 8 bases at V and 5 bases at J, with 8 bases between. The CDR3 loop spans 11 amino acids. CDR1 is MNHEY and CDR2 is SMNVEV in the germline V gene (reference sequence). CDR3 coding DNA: TGTGCCAGCCAGGGGTTAGATACGCAGTATTTT. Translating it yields CASQGLDTQYF.

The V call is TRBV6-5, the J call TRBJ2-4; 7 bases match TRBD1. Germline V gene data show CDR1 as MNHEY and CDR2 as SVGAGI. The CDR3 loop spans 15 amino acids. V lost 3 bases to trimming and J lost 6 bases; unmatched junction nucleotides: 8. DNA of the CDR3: TGTGCCAGCAGTTATTCCCGGGACAGAACAAACATTCAGTACTTC. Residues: CASSYSRDRTNIQYF.

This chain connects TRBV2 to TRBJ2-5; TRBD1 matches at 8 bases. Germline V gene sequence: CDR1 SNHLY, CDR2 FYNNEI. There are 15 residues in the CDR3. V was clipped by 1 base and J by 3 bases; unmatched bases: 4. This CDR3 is CASSEEAGGKETQYF. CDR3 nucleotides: TGTGCCAGCAGTGAAGAGGCAGGGGGCAAAGAGACCCAGTACTTC. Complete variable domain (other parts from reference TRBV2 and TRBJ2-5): EPEVTQTPSHQVTQMGQEVILRCVPISNHLYFYWYRQILGQKVEFLVSFYNNEISEKSEIFDDQFSVERPDGSNFTLKIRSTKLEDSAMYFCASSEEAGGKETQYFGPGTRLLVL.